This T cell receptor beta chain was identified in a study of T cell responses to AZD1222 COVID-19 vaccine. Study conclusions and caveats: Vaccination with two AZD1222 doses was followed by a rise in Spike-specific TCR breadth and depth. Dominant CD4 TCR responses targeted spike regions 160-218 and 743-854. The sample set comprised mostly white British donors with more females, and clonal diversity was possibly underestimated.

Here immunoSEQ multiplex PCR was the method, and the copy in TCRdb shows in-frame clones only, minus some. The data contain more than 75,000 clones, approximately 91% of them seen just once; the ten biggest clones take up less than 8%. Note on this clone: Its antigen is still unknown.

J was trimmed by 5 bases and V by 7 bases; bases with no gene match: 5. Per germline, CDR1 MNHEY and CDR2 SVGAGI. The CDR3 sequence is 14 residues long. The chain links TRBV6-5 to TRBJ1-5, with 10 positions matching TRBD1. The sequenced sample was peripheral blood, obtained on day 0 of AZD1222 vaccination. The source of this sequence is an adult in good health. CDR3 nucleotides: TGTGCCAGCATAAAAGGACAGGGGGATCAGCCCCAGCATTTT. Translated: CASIKGQGDQPQHF.